This T cell receptor (beta chain) was recovered during a study of blood T cell repertoires in COVID-19. Study-wide background: T cells, B-cell-depleted T cells, or PBMCs supplied cDNA or gDNA.

The CDR3 covers 13 residues. The V end was cut by 4 bases, the J end by 3 bases, with 9 bases between. Germline values: CDR1 SNHLY, CDR2 FYNNEI. The table came from immunoSEQ multiplex PCR; TCRdb's copy has only in-frame clones and leaves some out. Of 95,000 to 150,000 clones listed, around nine tenths are singletons. The sequencing sample was made of peripheral blood. The chain carries TRBV2 and TRBJ1-1; D gene ambiguous. The source is a woman aged 45-65 years with acute or convalescent COVID-19. CDR3 residues: CASSVVADTEAFF. CDR3 sequence (DNA): TGTGCCAGCAGTGTTGTGGCTGACACTGAAGCTTTCTTT.